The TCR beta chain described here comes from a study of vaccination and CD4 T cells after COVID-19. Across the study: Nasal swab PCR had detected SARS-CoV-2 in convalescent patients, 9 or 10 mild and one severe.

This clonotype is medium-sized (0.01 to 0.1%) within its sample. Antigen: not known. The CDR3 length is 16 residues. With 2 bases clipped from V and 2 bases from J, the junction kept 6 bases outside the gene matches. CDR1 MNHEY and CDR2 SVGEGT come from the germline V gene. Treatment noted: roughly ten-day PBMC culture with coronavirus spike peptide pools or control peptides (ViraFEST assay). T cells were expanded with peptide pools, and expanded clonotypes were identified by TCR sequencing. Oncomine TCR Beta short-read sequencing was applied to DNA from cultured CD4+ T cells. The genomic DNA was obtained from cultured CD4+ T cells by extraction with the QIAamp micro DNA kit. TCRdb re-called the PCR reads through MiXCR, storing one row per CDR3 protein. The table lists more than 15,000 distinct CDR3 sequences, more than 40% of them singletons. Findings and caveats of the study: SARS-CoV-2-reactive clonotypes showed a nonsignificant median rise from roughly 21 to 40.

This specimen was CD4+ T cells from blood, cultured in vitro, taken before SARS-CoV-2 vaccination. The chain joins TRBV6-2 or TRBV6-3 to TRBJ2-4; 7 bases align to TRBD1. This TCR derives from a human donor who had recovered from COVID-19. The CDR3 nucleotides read TGTGCCAGCAGTTACAACGAGGGGGCAACCAAAAACATTCAGTACTTC. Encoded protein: CASSYNEGATKNIQYF.